The subject of this entry is one TCR beta chain. This clonotype was seen ten or more times. Its antigen remains unidentified. Base qualities are not provided; no much larger clone lies one nucleotide away. This sample is part of a study of T-cell reconstitution after alpha-beta-depleted transplantation in children (dated by TCRdb to the mid-2010s). Regarding the research as a whole: T-cell immune reconstitution after TCRalphabeta/CD19-depleted allogeneic hematopoietic cell transplantation in children was quantitatively tracked in the study by means of TCR repertoire profiling.

The paper as a whole reports these results and caveats: The high TCRbeta diversity at day 60 in some patients was ascribed to recipient T cells and intrathymic progenitors that had survived conditioning. The apparently early recovery of alphabetaT-cell counts about two months after transplant reportedly depended on only several hundred rapidly expanded clones that came from non-depleted graft cells. Hyperexpanded clone frequencies declined over subsequent months; after one year, T-cell counts and TCRbeta diversity were mostly attributed to newly produced T cells.

The CDR3, cysteine through phenylalanine, is 13 amino acids long. The sequence is cut down to CDR3 DNA, 39 bases in frame from base 1. V is shortened by 3 bases, J by 11 bases, and the region joining them spans 11 bases. The germline V gene sets CDR1 to SGHAT and CDR2 to FQNNGV. In the paper's terms, the treatment or condition label means: allogeneic hematopoietic cell transplantation with graft depleted of TCRalphabeta T cells and CD19 B cells. The transplant recipients were children given TCRalphabeta/CD19-depleted allogeneic hematopoietic cell grafts. The library relied on PCR. TCRdb lists the instrument as Illumina HiSeq 2500. Molecular barcoding was employed in the preparation of TCR libraries, with unique molecular identifiers being used to normalize TCRbeta repertoire quantification. Using fastp at Q25 and MiXCR, TCRdb reprocessed the public reads and kept productive beta chains. Each CDR3 protein appears once, grouped with its most common genes and DNA. This sample has over 150,000 distinct CDR3 sequences in its table, and 11% of those were observed once. The ten largest account for roughly 13% of the sample.

Sample: PBMCs, taken before TCRalphabeta/CD19-depleted stem cell transplant. The rearranged chain carries TRBV11-2 and TRBJ1-6; the D gene is perhaps TRBD1, on 6 matching bases. This TCR was recovered from a boy between 2 and 10 years old with acute myeloid leukemia, due to receive a stem cell transplant. The CDR3 protein is CASSFRTDAPLHF. The DNA sequence reads TGTGCCAGCAGCTTCCGGACAGATGCACCCCTCCACTTT.